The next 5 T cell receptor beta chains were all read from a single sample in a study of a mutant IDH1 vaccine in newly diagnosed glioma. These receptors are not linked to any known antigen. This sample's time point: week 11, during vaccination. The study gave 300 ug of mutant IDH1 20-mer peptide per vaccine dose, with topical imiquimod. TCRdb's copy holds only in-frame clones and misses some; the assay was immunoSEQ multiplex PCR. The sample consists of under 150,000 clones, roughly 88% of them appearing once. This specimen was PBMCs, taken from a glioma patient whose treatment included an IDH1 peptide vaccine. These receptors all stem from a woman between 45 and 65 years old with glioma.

This CDR3 reads CASSVGPTSSYEQYF. CDR3 sequence (DNA): TGTGCCAGCAGCGTGGGACCCACAAGCTCCTACGAGCAGTACTTC. The rearrangement joins TRBV9 to TRBJ2-7, with D perhaps TRBD1 or TRBD2 (5 bases each). Germline V gene data show CDR1 as SGDLS and CDR2 as YYNGEE. Trimming left V 2 bases short and J 0 bases short, with 12 bases between. The CDR3 loop spans 15 amino acids.

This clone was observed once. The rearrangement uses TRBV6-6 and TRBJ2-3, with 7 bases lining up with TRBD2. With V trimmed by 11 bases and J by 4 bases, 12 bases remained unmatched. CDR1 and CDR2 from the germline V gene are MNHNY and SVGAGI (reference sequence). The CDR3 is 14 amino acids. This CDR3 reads CAPGGREAADTQYF. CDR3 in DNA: TGTGCCCCCGGAGGACGGGAGGCGGCAGATACGCAGTATTTT.

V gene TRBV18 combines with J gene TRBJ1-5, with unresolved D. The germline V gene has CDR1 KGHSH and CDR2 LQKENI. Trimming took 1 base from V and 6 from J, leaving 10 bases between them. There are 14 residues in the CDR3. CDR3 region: CASSPREGAQPQHF. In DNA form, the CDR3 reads TGTGCCAGCTCACCACGAGAGGGTGCTCAGCCCCAGCATTTT.

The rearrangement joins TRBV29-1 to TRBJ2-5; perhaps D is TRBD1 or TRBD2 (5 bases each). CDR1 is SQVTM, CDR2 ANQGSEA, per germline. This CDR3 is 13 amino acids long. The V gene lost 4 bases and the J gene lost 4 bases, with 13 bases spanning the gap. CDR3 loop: CSVVFAGRETQYF. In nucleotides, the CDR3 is TGCAGCGTTGTTTTCGCAGGGAGAGAGACCCAGTACTTC.

CDR3 sequence reads: CASRNEGGTGTYEQYF. CDR3 DNA: TGTGCCAGCCGGAACGAGGGGGGGACAGGGACGTACGAGCAGTACTTC. V and J are TRBV2 and TRBJ2-7; TRBD1 matches at 9 bases. V trimming: 8 bases; J trimming: 4 bases; junction bases outside the gene matches: 15. CDR1 and CDR2 (germline): SNHLY, FYNNEI. The CDR3 is 16 amino acids.